This is a list of T cell receptor beta chains from one sample in a study of T cell responses to AZD1222 COVID-19 vaccine. Data came from immunoSEQ multiplex PCR; TCRdb stores just in-frame clones and leaves some out. Counted here are 140,000 or so clones, 88% occurring once; the ten biggest clones make up approximately 3.7%. Source: peripheral blood, taken on day 0 of AZD1222 vaccination. Receptors were obtained from an adult in good health. The conserved cysteine and the conserved F or W are not part of the CDR3 here. A D gene is named only where the DNA matches it firmly.

>TRBV3-1/TRBV3-2|TRBD1
ASSQAGGGGGYT
>TRBV28|-
ASLDSNYSNQPQH
>TRBV18|-
ASSAGRSEKLF
>TRBV5-1|-
ASSGSYGYT
>TRBV5-1|-
ASSLVINTEAF
>TRBV6-2/TRBV6-3|-
ASSYSNLPEAF
>TRBV15|TRBD2
ATSRETRGSANEQF
>TRBV7-8|-
ASTRSGANVLT
>TRBV6-5|-
ASSYQYSRGYT
>TRBV19|TRBD1
ASSPTGAEQY
>TRBV6-5|-
ASSYGGLSGYT
>TRBV18|-
ASSPEGSLYSNYGYT
>TRBV12-3/TRBV12-4|-
ASSLGRMDGYT
>TRBV7-2|TRBD2
ASSSLAGSGAQY
>TRBV18|-
ASSPEENEKLF
>TRBV6-2/TRBV6-3|TRBD1
ASSSGTEYNEQF
>TRBV11-3|TRBD1
ASSLGARDRVRNEQF
>TRBV10-3|TRBD2
AISAGTSGSYNEQF
>TRBV10-2|TRBD1
ASRSLGQLNTEAF
>TRBV12-3/TRBV12-4|-
ASRATYEQY
>TRBV6-1|TRBD2
ASSEAAGASYEQY
>TRBV24-1|-
ATSGAGTEAF
>TRBV6-2/TRBV6-3|TRBD2
ASSPGLGVVHYEQY
>TRBV18|-
ASSPGRDGGQPQH
>TRBV5-1|TRBD1
ASSPGQGTGELF
>TRBV28|-
ASKGLAGYT
>TRBV2|-
ASSVRGETQY
>TRBV7-9|-
ASSLDLDRQQY
>TRBV9|-
ASSAVEGVGGYT
>TRBV5-1|TRBD1
ASSLMGQGVGSYGYT
>TRBV6-5|-
ASSYQTTVNTEAF
>TRBV5-4|-
ASRSLKGGSNEQY
>TRBV6-2/TRBV6-3|-
ASSYSRGSGELF
>TRBV20-1|-
SASPNSITDTQY
>TRBV9|-
ASSVRIGETQY
>TRBV6-2/TRBV6-3|TRBD2
ASSYGLAGGPNTGELF
>TRBV5-4|-
ASSSGGEALNQKLF
>TRBV30|-
AWEWVNTEAF
>TRBV7-9|-
ASSLSRGVETQY
>TRBV29-1|TRBD2
SVEWLAGYEQF
>TRBV5-4|-
ASSLVKGEAF
>TRBV5-4|-
ASTASPFVLADNTDTQY
>TRBV30|-
AWTGLTEAF
>TRBV19|-
ASSISGGAVNTEAF
>TRBV12-3/TRBV12-4|-
ASSLSNSRTIY
>TRBV9|-
ASSVSGTPSTDTQY
>TRBV7-2|-
ASSLSPGANVLT
>TRBV9|-
ASSARDGTYEQY
>TRBV6-5|-
ASMSDPGGNTEAF
>TRBV6-5|-
ASSYSVVVVNTEAF
>TRBV11-2|TRBD1
ASSLGGGGEAF
>TRBV6-2/TRBV6-3|-
ASSYVGVSQPQH
>TRBV7-2|TRBD1
ASSLGRTGGNTIY
>TRBV6-2/TRBV6-3|-
ASSYVHFYNEQF
>TRBV19|-
ASSIVRTDGYT
>TRBV18|TRBD1
ASSPSQGDEQY
>TRBV28|-
ASSLGRAGANVLT